The T cell receptor beta chain described here comes from a study of blood T cell repertoires in COVID-19 (dated by TCRdb to 2018 to 2020). About the investigation overall: Collaborator samples came from the United States, Italy and Spain and covered acute and convalescent phases of COVID-19. The material from the prospective study consisted of cDNA or gDNA derived from T cells, B-cell-depleted T cells, or PBMCs. Subjects who had been exposed to COVID-19, were actively infected with it, or had recovered from it provided the deeply sampled blood TCRbeta repertoires that made up the dataset. The repertoires were released in a freely available public database intended as a resource for research on the immune response to SARS-CoV-2. The samples were drawn from the first 160 participants of the ongoing ImmuneRACE study and from 950 to 1,500 subjects provided by 6 global collaborators. The sample metadata nearly always contained a de-identified subject ID, COVID-19 status, age in years and sex. Where available, HLA class I and class II types were obtained from metadata supplied by the sample provider rather than from assay-based typing. Summary of the overall study and its limitations: Clinical and demographic metadata were provided uncurated, with the amount varying by source and participant.

Germline trimming: 3 bases from V, 5 bases from J; junction bases outside gene matches: 8. The CDR3 numbers 15 residues from cysteine through phenylalanine. Left in the record is the CDR3 DNA by itself, 45 bases read in frame from the first base. Reading the germline V gene gives CDR1 KGHSH and CDR2 LQKENI. Concerning this clone: No antigen is known for it. Base qualities are not recorded, but no much larger clone differs from it by a single base.

In the prospective study, participants were about 18 to 95 years old, resided in 24 geographic areas of the United States, and were enrolled through a virtual design. In the prospective study, participants were assigned to cohorts based on the clinical history participants reported in a screening survey and a study questionnaire. Exposed participants were defined as having been in contact with someone with a PCR-confirmed or clinician-diagnosed COVID-19 case within 2 weeks of study entry. Mobile phlebotomists in the prospective study collected whole blood, serum and a nasopharyngeal or oropharyngeal swab from every participant. Participants in the prospective study had the option to provide additional blood draws and questionnaires over a 2-month period. Blood samples from the prospective study were shipped frozen or at room temperature prior to DNA extraction. TCRbeta CDR3 regions were amplified from genomic DNA by means of the immunoSEQ Assay, a bias-controlled multiplex PCR. The authors processed their data as follows. The number of nucleated cells in each sample was estimated from the amplification of reference gene primers within the assay. To quantify the absolute abundance of each unique TCRbeta CDR3 rearrangement, sequence reads were collapsed and filtered. For each sample, productive Simpson clonality was calculated as the square root of Simpson's diversity index across productive rearrangements. In TCRdb, the immuneACCESS table is reduced to in-frame sequences with V and J assigned. These tables do not hold every clone; where another copy was compared, an unresolved V gene accounts for under half, and the others remain unexplained. The DNA was the basis for D and trimming; V, J and clone size are from that table. The sample yields about 350,000 clones; 88% were counted once. The ten largest clones capture just over 1% of the sample.

Sequences were obtained from PBMCs or T cells enriched from blood (not recorded which). Recombination joined TRBV18 with TRBJ2-7, with 9 bases aligning to TRBD1. The receptor was derived from a woman in her twenties or thirties who had been exposed to COVID-19. The DNA sequence is TGTGCCAGCTCACCCCGGGGACAGGGTTTTGACGAGCAGTACTTC. It codes for CASSPRGQGFDEQYF. Reference TRBV18 and TRBJ2-7 genes cover what lies past the CDR3, so the full variable domain is NAGVMQNPRHLVRRRGQEARLRCSPMKGHSHVYWYRQLPEEGLKFMVYLQKENIIDESGMPKERFSAEFPKEGPSILRIQQVVRGDSAAYFCASSPRGQGFDEQYFGPGTRLTVT.